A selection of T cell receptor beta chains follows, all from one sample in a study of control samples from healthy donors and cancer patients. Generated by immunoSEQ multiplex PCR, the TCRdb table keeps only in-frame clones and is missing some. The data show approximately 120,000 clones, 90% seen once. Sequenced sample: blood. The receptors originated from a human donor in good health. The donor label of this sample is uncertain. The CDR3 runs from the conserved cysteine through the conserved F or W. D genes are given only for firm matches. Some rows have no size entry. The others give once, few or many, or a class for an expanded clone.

TGCGCCAGCAGCTCGACAGGGCCGACAGGGTATGGCTACACCTTC CASSSTGPTGYGYTF TRBJ1-2 TRBD1 . TRBV5-1
TGTGCCAGCAGCCAACGGGTAGGGACCACAGATACGCAGTATTTT CASSQRVGTTDTQYF TRBJ2-3 . . TRBV14
TGTGCCAGCAGTGACAACAGGGGGTCAGGTGAAAAACTGTTTTTT CASSDNRGSGEKLFF TRBJ1-4 TRBD1 once TRBV6-1
TGCGCCAGCAGCCCCGGAGGCACCTACGAGCAGTACTTC CASSPGGTYEQYF TRBJ2-7 . . TRBV5-1
TGTGCCAGCAGGCCTGACCGCGGCCCAGGGGCCGAGCAGTACTTC CASRPDRGPGAEQYF TRBJ2-7 . . TRBV6-5
TGTGCCAGCAGCTTTAGTCAGCACAGGGGTAAGGATGGCTACACCTTC CASSFSQHRGKDGYTF TRBJ1-2 TRBD1 . TRBV7-9
TGTGCCACCAGTGATCCCCAGGCGGGCTCTAGCTCCTACAATGAGCAGTTCTTC CATSDPQAGSSSYNEQFF TRBJ2-1 . . TRBV24-1
TGTGCCAGCAGCTTAGAAGCCGCACCCAATCAGCCCCAGCATTTT CASSLEAAPNQPQHF TRBJ1-5 . . TRBV11-2
TGCAGCGTCGAAGTCCACTCGGGGAAACAAGAGACCCAGTACTTC CSVEVHSGKQETQYF TRBJ2-5 . once TRBV29-1
TGTGCCAGCAGCACGACAGGGAAGGGCAATCAGCCCCAGCATTTT CASSTTGKGNQPQHF TRBJ1-5 TRBD1 . TRBV7-2
TGTGCCACGTCGAAGGGCAGTACTGGAAACACCATATATTTT CATSKGSTGNTIYF TRBJ1-3 . . TRBV9
TGTGCCAGCAGTCCCGCGGGGGGGTATTCACCCCTCCACTTT CASSPAGGYSPLHF TRBJ1-6 . . TRBV6-5
TGTGCCAGCAGCCAAGGGTTCACCGGGGAGCTGTTTTTT CASSQGFTGELFF TRBJ2-2 . once TRBV28
TGTGCCACCAGCTTGAAGGGGTACGAGCAGTACTTC CATSLKGYEQYF TRBJ2-7 . once TRBV15
TGTGCCAGCAGCTTAACTAGCGGGGGAGCGGCCGGGGAGCTGTTTTTT CASSLTSGGAAGELFF TRBJ2-2 TRBD2 . TRBV7-3
TGTGCCAGCAGCTTGACTGCCCCCGTAGGGGAGCTGTTTTTT CASSLTAPVGELFF TRBJ2-2 . . TRBV5-4
TGTGCCAGCAGCGTAACCTGGGGCCAGGACTATGGCTACACCTTC CASSVTWGQDYGYTF TRBJ1-2 . . TRBV9
TGCGCCAGCATGGGCGGGGGTCAGTACAATGAGCAGTTCTTC CASMGGGQYNEQFF TRBJ2-1 TRBD2 . TRBV5-1
TGCAGCGTTAAGGCCCAAGACAACTCCTACGAGCAGTACTTC CSVKAQDNSYEQYF TRBJ2-7 . . TRBV29-1
TGCGCCAGCAGCTTGGGACAGGGGGATGGGGAGCAGTACTTC CASSLGQGDGEQYF TRBJ2-7 TRBD1 . TRBV5-1
TGTGCCAGCAGCTTGGGACAGGGGGTAAATGAGCAGTTCTTC CASSLGQGVNEQFF TRBJ2-1 TRBD1 . TRBV5-8
TGCGCCAGCAGCCAACAATTGGAGCAGCCCCAGCATTTT CASSQQLEQPQHF TRBJ1-5 . . TRBV4-3
TGCGCCAGCAGCGTTGCAGAAACAGGAAACACTGAAGCTTTCTTT CASSVAETGNTEAFF TRBJ1-1 . . TRBV5-1
TGTGCCAGCAGCTCAGGGGGCTGGACTGAAGCTTTCTTT CASSSGGWTEAFF TRBJ1-1 TRBD1 many TRBV5-5
TGTGCCAGTAGTATCTTAACAGGGGTTAATCAGCCCCAGCATTTT CASSILTGVNQPQHF TRBJ1-5 TRBD1 . TRBV19
TGTGCCAGCAGAATAACCGGGACAGAAGAGACCCAGTACTTC CASRITGTEETQYF TRBJ2-5 TRBD1 . TRBV7-9
TGTGCCAGCAGTCGGGTCACTGAAGCTTTCTTT CASSRVTEAFF TRBJ1-1 . . TRBV6-6
TGCGCCAGCAGTGATGGCGGCAGCTCCAATGAGCAGTTCTTC CASSDGGSSNEQFF TRBJ2-1 . . TRBV5-1
TGTGCCAGCAGCCCCGCCTTAAGGCCCTCCTACGAGCAGTACTTC CASSPALRPSYEQYF TRBJ2-7 . . TRBV5-6
TGTGCCAGCTCGGCGGGGGGTCTCGATGAGCAGTTCTTC CASSAGGLDEQFF TRBJ2-1 TRBD2 . TRBV18
TGCGCCAGCAGCTTGTCGTACAGGGGGAATCAGCCCCAGCATTTT CASSLSYRGNQPQHF TRBJ1-5 TRBD1 . TRBV5-1
TGCGCCAGCAGCCTACAGGGGTATTACGCTTTCTTT CASSLQGYYAFF TRBJ1-1 TRBD1 once TRBV4-3
TGTGCCAGCAGCGCCCGGACAGTCTCTGGGGCCAACGTCCTGACTTTC CASSARTVSGANVLTF TRBJ2-6 . . TRBV9
TGTGCCAGTAGTCGGGAAATCAGCTCCTACAATGAGCAGTTCTTC CASSREISSYNEQFF TRBJ2-1 . . TRBV19
TGTGCCAGTAAAATGGGGCAGAGCAATCAGCCCCAGCATTTT CASKMGQSNQPQHF TRBJ1-5 . . TRBV19
TGTGCCAGCAGCTTGGTTGGGACAGGGATGACCGGGGAGCTGTTTTTT CASSLVGTGMTGELFF TRBJ2-2 TRBD1 . TRBV5-6
TGTGCCACCACTGAGATGAGGGCTTCTTCACCCCTCCACTTT CATTEMRASSPLHF TRBJ1-6 . . TRBV2
TGTGCCAGCAGCTTAGATGGATACAGCTCTGGAAACACCATATATTTT CASSLDGYSSGNTIYF TRBJ1-3 . . TRBV7-9
TGCAGCGATCTAGGGGGAGTAGACTATGGCTACACCTTC CSDLGGVDYGYTF TRBJ1-2 . . TRBV29-1
TGTGCCAGCAGTACCCCGGGACAGGGCCCCACTGAAGCTTTCTTT CASSTPGQGPTEAFF TRBJ1-1 TRBD1 . TRBV28
TGTGCCAGCAGAAATGGGGGGACAGTAAATCAGCCCCAGCATTTT CASRNGGTVNQPQHF TRBJ1-5 TRBD1 . TRBV2
TGTGCCAGCAGCCAACCCGCCGGGACAGGGGGTGAAAAACTGTTTTTT CASSQPAGTGGEKLFF TRBJ1-4 TRBD1 . TRBV11-2
TGCGCCAGCAGGCCTGGGGGTGGGGCCTATGGCTACACCTTC CASRPGGGAYGYTF TRBJ1-2 . . TRBV10-2
TGTGCCAGCAGCTTTGACAGGGGCGCCGGGGAGCTGTTTTTT CASSFDRGAGELFF TRBJ2-2 TRBD1 . TRBV5-6
TGTGCCAGCAGTGACCATAAGGTCAACACAGATACGCAGTATTTT CASSDHKVNTDTQYF TRBJ2-3 . once TRBV27